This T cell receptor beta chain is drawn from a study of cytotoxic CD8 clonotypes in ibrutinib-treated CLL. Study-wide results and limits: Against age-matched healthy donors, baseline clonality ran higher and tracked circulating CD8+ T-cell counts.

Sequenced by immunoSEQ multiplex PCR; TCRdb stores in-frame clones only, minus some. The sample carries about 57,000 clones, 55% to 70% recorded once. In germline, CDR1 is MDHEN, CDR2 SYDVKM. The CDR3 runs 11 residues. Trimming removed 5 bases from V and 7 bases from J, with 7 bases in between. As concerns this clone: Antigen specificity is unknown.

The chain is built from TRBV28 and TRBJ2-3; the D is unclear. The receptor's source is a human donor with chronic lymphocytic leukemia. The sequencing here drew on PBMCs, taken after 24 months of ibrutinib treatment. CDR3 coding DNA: TGTGCCAGCAGTCCTTCGAATACGCAGTATTTT. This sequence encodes CASSPSNTQYF.